Presented here are 4 T cell receptor beta chains from one specimen sequenced in a study of blood T cell repertoires in COVID-19. Assay used: immunoSEQ multiplex PCR; TCRdb lists only in-frame clones, some missing. The data hold around 160,000 clones, with roughly 80% observed a single time. Specimen: peripheral blood. Receptor source: a woman aged 40 to 50 with active or convalescent COVID-19.

The table lists this clone with a few counts. J is TRBJ2-7 and V is TRBV12-3 or TRBV12-4; D ambiguous. Trimming pared 7 bases from V and 1 base from J, leaving 5 bases between. The CDR3 has 11 amino acids. The CDR3 DNA is TGTGCCAGCACCAGTTCCTACGAGCAGTACTTC. Amino acid sequence: CASTSSYEQYF.

The chain has TRBV18 and TRBJ1-2, with 10 bases aligning to TRBD1. The CDR3 runs to 18 residues. Looked up from germline, CDR1 is KGHSH and CDR2 is LQKENI. J was trimmed by 0 bases and V by 6 bases; bases with no gene match: 13. The CDR3 here is CASSRGQGNWNANYGYTF. The CDR3 DNA sequence: TGTGCCAGCTCCCGGGGACAGGGGAATTGGAACGCTAACTATGGCTACACCTTC.

This chain joins TRBV24-1 and TRBJ2-7; maybe TRBD2 (6 bases). The germline V and J ends were trimmed by 2 bases and 3 bases, with 19 bases remaining between them. The CDR3 contains 17 residues. Germline V lookup: CDR1 KGHDR, CDR2 SFDVKD. This chain's CDR3 is CATSDSSGGPQSYEQYF. The CDR3 nucleotides are TGTGCCACCAGTGATTCGTCCGGGGGTCCACAAAGCTACGAGCAGTACTTC.

This clone was found once. The rearrangement joins TRBV28 to TRBJ2-7; 8 nucleotides align to TRBD1. CDR1 is MDHEN, CDR2 SYDVKM, per germline. The junction had 13 bases not matched to a gene; V was cut back by 6 bases and J by 6 bases. The CDR3 sequence is 15 residues long. CDR3 in DNA: TGTGCCAGCAGCCCTACCGACAGGGGCCGCCTCGAGCAGTACTTC. It specifies CASSPTDRGRLEQYF.